This TCR gamma chain was recovered during a study of human gamma delta and Vdelta1 T cells. Study-level results: Delta One T cells were reportedly polyclonal and broadly cytotoxic against acute myeloid leukemia.

After removal of 0 bases from V and 0 bases from J, the junction contained 10 bases not matched to a gene. The CDR3 has 18 amino acids. CDR1 VTNTFY and CDR2 YDVSTARD come from the germline V gene (reference sequence). Concerning this clone: Its antigen is as yet unknown.

TCRdb redid clone calling on the PCR reads using CATT. This table has approximately 8,400 gamma-chain clones, around 42% appearing once. The origin of this receptor is a human donor in good health. The sample consisted of Vdelta1 gamma-delta T cells from blood grown in culture (DOT cells). The J gene is TRGJP2, the V gene TRGV3. The CDR3 region has the DNA TGTGCCACCTGGGACAGGCCTGGAGGGAATAGTAGTGATTGGATCAAGACGTTT. Amino acids: CATWDRPGGNSSDWIKTF.